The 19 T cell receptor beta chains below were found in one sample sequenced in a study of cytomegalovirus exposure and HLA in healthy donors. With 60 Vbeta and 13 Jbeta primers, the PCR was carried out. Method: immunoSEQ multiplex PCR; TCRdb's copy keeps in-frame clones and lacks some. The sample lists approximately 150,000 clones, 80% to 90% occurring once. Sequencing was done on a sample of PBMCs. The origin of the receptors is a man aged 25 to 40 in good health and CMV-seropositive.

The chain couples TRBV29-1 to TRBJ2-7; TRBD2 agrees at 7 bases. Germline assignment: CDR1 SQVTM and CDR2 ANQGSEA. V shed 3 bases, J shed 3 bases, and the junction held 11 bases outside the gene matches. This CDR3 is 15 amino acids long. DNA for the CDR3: TGCAGCGTTGAGGCCCAGCGGGAATCGAGCTACGAGCAGTACTTC. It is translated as CSVEAQRESSYEQYF.

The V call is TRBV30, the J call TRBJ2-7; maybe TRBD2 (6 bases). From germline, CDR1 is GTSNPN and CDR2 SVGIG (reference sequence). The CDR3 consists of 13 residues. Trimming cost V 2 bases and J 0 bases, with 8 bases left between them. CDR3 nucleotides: TGTGCCTGGAGTCTCGGGAGCTCCTACGAGCAGTACTTC. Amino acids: CAWSLGSSYEQYF. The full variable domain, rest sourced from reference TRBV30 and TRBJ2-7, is SQTIHQWPATLVQPVGSPLSLECTVEGTSNPNLYWYRQAAGRGLQLLFYSVGIGQISSEVPQNLSASRPQDRQFILSSKKLLLSDSGFYLCAWSLGSSYEQYFGPGTRLTVT.

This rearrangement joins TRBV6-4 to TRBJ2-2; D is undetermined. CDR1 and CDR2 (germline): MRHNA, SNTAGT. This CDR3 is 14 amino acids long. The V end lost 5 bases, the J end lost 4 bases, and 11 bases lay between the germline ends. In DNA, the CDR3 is TGTGCCAGCAGTATCCCAACTTTCACCGGGGAGCTGTTTTTT. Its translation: CASSIPTFTGELFF.

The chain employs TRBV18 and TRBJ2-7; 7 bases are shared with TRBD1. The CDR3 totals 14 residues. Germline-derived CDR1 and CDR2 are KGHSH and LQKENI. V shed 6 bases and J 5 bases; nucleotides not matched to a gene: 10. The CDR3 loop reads CASSPDRVSDEQYF. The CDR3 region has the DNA TGTGCCAGCTCTCCCGACAGGGTATCGGACGAGCAGTACTTC.

The CDR3 loop is CAWSKGTTSYTF. Here the CDR3 DNA reads TGTGCCTGGAGTAAGGGGACTACCTCCTACACCTTC. The chain uses TRBV30 and TRBJ1-2; perhaps TRBD1 as D (5 bases). V shed 2 bases and J shed 10 bases, with 14 bases lying between them. Germline CDR1 reads GTSNPN; CDR2 reads SVGIG (reference sequence). The CDR3 runs 12 residues. The variable domain in full, completed from reference TRBV30 and TRBJ1-2, reads SQTIHQWPATLVQPVGSPLSLECTVEGTSNPNLYWYRQAAGRGLQLLFYSVGIGQISSEVPQNLSASRPQDRQFILSSKKLLLSDSGFYLCAWSKGTTSYTFGSGTRLTVV.

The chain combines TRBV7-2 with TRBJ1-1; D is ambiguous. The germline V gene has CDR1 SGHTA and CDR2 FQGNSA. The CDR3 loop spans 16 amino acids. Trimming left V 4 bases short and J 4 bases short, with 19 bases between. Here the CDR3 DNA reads TGTGCCAGCAGCTACCGGAGGATGGGCTCGGGCACTGAAGCTTTCTTT. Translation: CASSYRRMGSGTEAFF.

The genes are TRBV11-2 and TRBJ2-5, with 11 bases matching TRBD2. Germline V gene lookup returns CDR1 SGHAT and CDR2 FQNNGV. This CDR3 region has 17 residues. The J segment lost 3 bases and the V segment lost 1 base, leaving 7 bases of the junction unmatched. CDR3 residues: CASSLAFAGLAEETQYF. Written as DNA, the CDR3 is TGTGCCAGCAGCTTAGCCTTCGCGGGACTAGCGGAAGAGACCCAGTACTTC.

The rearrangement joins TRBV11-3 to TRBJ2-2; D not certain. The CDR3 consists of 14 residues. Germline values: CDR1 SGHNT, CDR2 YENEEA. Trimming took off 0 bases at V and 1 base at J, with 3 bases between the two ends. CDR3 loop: CASSLDLNTGELFF. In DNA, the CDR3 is TGTGCCAGCAGCTTAGATCTGAACACCGGGGAGCTGTTTTTT.

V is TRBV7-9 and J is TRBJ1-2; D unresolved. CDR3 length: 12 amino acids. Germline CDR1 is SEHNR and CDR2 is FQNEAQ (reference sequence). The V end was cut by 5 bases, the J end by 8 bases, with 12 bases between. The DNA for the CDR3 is TGTGCCAGCAGCCCTCAAGAACACGGCTACACCTTC. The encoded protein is CASSPQEHGYTF.

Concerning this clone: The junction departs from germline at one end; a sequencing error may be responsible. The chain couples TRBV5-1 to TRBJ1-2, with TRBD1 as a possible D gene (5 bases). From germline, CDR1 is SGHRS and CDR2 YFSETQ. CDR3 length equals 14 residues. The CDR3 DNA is TGCGCCAGCAGCTTGGACCCAGGGAACTCACCACTCATCTTC. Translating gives CASSLDPGNSPLIF.

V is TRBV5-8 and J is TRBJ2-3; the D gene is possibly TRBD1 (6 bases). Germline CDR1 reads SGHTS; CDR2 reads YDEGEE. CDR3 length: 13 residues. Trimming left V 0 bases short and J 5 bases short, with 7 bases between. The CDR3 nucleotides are TGTGCCAGCAGCTTGGCCAGGGGAGATACGCAGTATTTT. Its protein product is CASSLARGDTQYF.

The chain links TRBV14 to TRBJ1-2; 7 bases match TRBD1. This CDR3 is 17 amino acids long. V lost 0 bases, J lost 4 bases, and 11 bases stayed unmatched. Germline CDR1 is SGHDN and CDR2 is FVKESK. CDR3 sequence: CASSQDRIGGASYGYTF. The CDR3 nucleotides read TGTGCCAGCAGCCAAGATAGAATAGGGGGCGCCTCCTATGGCTACACCTTC.

Written as DNA, the CDR3 is TGTGCCAGCAGCTTAGCCCGGACTAGCGGACGCACAGATACGCAGTATTTT. It yields the protein CASSLARTSGRTDTQYF. The chain combines TRBV7-8 with TRBJ2-3, with 10 bases lining up with TRBD2. Germline-derived CDR1 and CDR2 are SGHVS and FQNEAQ. The V gene end was trimmed by 0 bases and the J gene end by 1 base; junction bases not matched to a gene: 4. The CDR3 loop spans 17 amino acids.

This CDR3 is CASRLDRLNSPLHF. Written as DNA, the CDR3 is TGTGCCAGCAGGCTGGACAGGCTGAATTCACCCCTCCACTTT. V usage is TRBV2 and J usage is TRBJ1-6; 7 bases match TRBD1. CDR1 is SNHLY, CDR2 FYNNEI, per germline. The length of the CDR3 is 14 residues. Trimming cost V 6 bases and J 7 bases; bases outside gene matches: 6. The full variable domain, rest sourced from reference TRBV2 and TRBJ1-6, is EPEVTQTPSHQVTQMGQEVILRCVPISNHLYFYWYRQILGQKVEFLVSFYNNEISEKSEIFDDQFSVERPDGSNFTLKIRSTKLEDSAMYFCASRLDRLNSPLHFGNGTRLTVT.

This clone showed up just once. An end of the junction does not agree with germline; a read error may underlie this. In DNA, the CDR3 is TGTGCCAGCCGGACAGGGGGCCTTGAAGAAGGTTTC. It translates to CASRTGGLEEGF. The chain links TRBV6-1 to TRBJ2-7; 11 bases fit TRBD1. This CDR3 comprises 12 residues. The germline CDR1 and CDR2 sequences are MNHNS and SASEGT.

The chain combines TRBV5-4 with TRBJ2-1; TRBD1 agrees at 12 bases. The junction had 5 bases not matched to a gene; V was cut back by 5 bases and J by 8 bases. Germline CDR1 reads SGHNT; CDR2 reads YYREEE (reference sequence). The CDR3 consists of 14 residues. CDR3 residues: CASSHGTGGYEQFF. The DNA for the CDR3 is TGTGCCAGCAGTCACGGGACAGGGGGCTATGAGCAGTTCTTC.

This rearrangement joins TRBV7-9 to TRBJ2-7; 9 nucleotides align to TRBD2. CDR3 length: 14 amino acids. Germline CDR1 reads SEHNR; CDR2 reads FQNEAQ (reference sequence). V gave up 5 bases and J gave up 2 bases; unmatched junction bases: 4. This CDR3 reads CASSRGLAPYEQYV. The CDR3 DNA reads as TGTGCCAGCAGCCGCGGACTAGCGCCCTACGAGCAGTACGTC.

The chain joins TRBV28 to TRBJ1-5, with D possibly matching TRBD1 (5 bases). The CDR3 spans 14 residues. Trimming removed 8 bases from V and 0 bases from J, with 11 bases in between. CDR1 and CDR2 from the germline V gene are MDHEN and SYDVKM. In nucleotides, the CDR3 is TGTGCCAGCTCGACAGTTTATAGCAATCAGCCCCAGCATTTT. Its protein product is CASSTVYSNQPQHF.

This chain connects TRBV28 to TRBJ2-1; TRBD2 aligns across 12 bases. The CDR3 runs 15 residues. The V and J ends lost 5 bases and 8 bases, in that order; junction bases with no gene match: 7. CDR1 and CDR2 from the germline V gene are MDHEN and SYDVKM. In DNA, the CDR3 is TGTGCCAGCAGTACCCCTAGCGGGAGGGCCCATGAGCAGTTCTTC. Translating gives CASSTPSGRAHEQFF.